The 2 T cell receptor beta chains presented below share a single source sample, sequenced in a study of blood T cell repertoires in COVID-19. The table came from immunoSEQ multiplex PCR; TCRdb's copy has only in-frame clones and leaves some out. The table includes 210,000 or so clones, around 84% detected once. Sample: peripheral blood. The receptors stem from a woman aged 80 or older with active or convalescent COVID-19.

V is TRBV19 and J is TRBJ1-2, with 7 bases fitting TRBD1. V was pared by 4 bases and J by 4 bases, with 12 bases of the junction left unmatched. The length of the CDR3 is 16 residues. The germline CDR1 and CDR2 sequences are LNHDA and SQIVND (reference sequence). CDR3 DNA sequence: TGTGCCAGTAGTACCCCAAGGGACAGTCTGGGCTATGGCTACACCTTC. This sequence encodes CASSTPRDSLGYGYTF.

The genes are TRBV4-3 and TRBJ2-7; 11 nucleotides agree with TRBD2. V lost 7 bases and J lost 3; bases outside the gene matches: 14. Germline V CDR1 and CDR2: LGHNA, YSLEER. CDR3 length: 17 amino acids. The DNA for the CDR3 is TGCGCCAGCATTCAGGGTTTAGCGGGAGGGCGCCACTACGAGCAGTACTTC. Translating it yields CASIQGLAGGRHYEQYF.